Below, 9 T cell receptor beta chains from the same sample are listed, as sequenced in a study of T cell responses to AZD1222 COVID-19 vaccine. Measured with immunoSEQ multiplex PCR; TCRdb has only the in-frame clones, and not every one. The sample lists roughly 180,000 clones, around 94% occurring once. The material was peripheral blood, obtained 28 days after the second AZD1222 dose. These receptors all stem from an adult who received the AZD1222 COVID-19 vaccine.

The V gene is TRBV7-9, the J gene TRBJ1-3; D might be TRBD1 (5 bases). The CDR3 length is 16 residues. Between the trimmed V and J ends, which lost 5 bases and 0 bases, there was a span of 14 bases. Germline-derived CDR1 and CDR2 are SEHNR and FQNEAQ (reference sequence). CDR3 DNA sequence: TGTGCCAGCAGCCGAAGACAGAGAGCCTCTGGAAACACCATATATTTT. It translates to CASSRRQRASGNTIYF.

The gene calls are TRBV5-1 and TRBJ2-5; D may be TRBD1 (6 bases). Germline V gene sequence: CDR1 SGHRS, CDR2 YFSETQ. V shed 5 bases and J shed 5 bases, with 16 bases lying between them. This CDR3 region has 14 residues. The CDR3 here is CASRVTGRSETQYF. The CDR3 nucleotides are TGCGCCAGCAGGGTAACAGGGAGATCCGAGACCCAGTACTTC.

The J gene is TRBJ2-1, the V gene TRBV7-3; weak D call: TRBD2 (6 bases). Germline-derived CDR1 and CDR2 are SGHTA and FQGTGA. Trimming took 4 bases from V and 7 from J, leaving 14 bases between them. The CDR3 covers 14 residues. The CDR3 DNA is TGTGCCAGCAGCTCTCATCAGGGAGGTAATGAGCAGTTCTTC. Amino acid sequence: CASSSHQGGNEQFF.

The count of this clone is one. The V and J genes are TRBV27 and TRBJ2-7, with 11 bases aligning to TRBD1. CDR1 MNHEY and CDR2 SMNVEV come from the germline V gene (reference sequence). V lost 6 bases to trimming and J lost 5 bases; unmatched junction nucleotides: 18. This CDR3 has 18 amino acids. CDR3 coding DNA: TGTGCCAGCAGGCGGACCGGGACAGGGGGTTCTTATTTTGACGAGCAGTACTTC. Translated: CASRRTGTGGSYFDEQYF.

The rearrangement joins TRBV5-1 to TRBJ2-2, with a tentative D call TRBD2 (6 bases). V lost 5 bases to trimming and J lost 6 bases, with 14 bases between them. The germline V gene encodes CDR1 SGHRS and CDR2 YFSETQ. There are 14 residues in the CDR3. CDR3 nucleotides: TGCGCCAGCAGTGGAGGGGAAGGGGCCGGGGAGCTGTTTTTT. This sequence encodes CASSGGEGAGELFF.

The V and J genes are TRBV18 and TRBJ1-1; D call uncertain. The CDR3 is 13 amino acids. Between the trimmed V and J ends, which lost 6 bases and 1 base, there was a span of 9 bases. The germline V gene has CDR1 KGHSH and CDR2 LQKENI. The CDR3 is CASSQEGNTEAFF. DNA for the CDR3: TGTGCCAGCTCTCAAGAGGGGAACACTGAAGCTTTCTTT.

The chain links TRBV30 to TRBJ1-2; D unresolved. The CDR3 runs 13 residues. V was clipped by 0 bases and J by 3 bases, with 8 bases between them. CDR1 and CDR2 (germline): GTSNPN, SVGIG (reference sequence). CDR3 region: CAWSVGQHYGYTF. The CDR3 DNA follows: TGTGCCTGGAGTGTAGGGCAGCACTATGGCTACACCTTC.

This clone was observed once. V usage is TRBV12-3 or TRBV12-4 and J usage is TRBJ1-1; maybe TRBD1 (6 bases). Between the trimmed V and J ends, which lost 4 bases and 4 bases, there was a span of 10 bases. The CDR3 is made up of 13 amino acids. The CDR3 DNA reads as TGTGCCAGCAGTTCCACAGGGAGCACTGAAGCTTTCTTT. Protein: CASSSTGSTEAFF.

This rearrangement joins TRBV9 to TRBJ1-4; 8 positions match TRBD1. With V trimmed by 4 bases and J by 8 bases, 10 bases remained unmatched. Germline-derived CDR1 and CDR2 are SGDLS and YYNGEE. CDR3 length: 15 residues. The DNA for the CDR3 is TGTGCCAGCAGCTCTACGGGGACAGGCATGGAAAAACTGTTTTTT. Residues: CASSSTGTGMEKLFF.